The 18 T cell receptor beta chains listed next were all sequenced from one sample in a study of cytomegalovirus exposure and HLA in healthy donors. TCRdb's table, derived via immunoSEQ multiplex PCR, lists solely in-frame clones and lacks some. Of 120,000 or so clones in the sample, around nine tenths are singletons; the top ten hold approximately 1.4%. The specimen sequenced was PBMCs. These receptor sequences come from a woman in her twenties or thirties in good health and CMV-seropositive.

In DNA, the CDR3 is TGTGCCAGCAGCACTAGCACAGATACGCAGTATTTT. Protein: CASSTSTDTQYF. The chain employs TRBV5-4 and TRBJ2-3, with no clear D. The CDR3 length is 12 residues. Germline V CDR1 and CDR2: SGHNT, YYREEE (reference sequence). The ends were cut back, 4 bases at V and 0 bases at J, with 3 bases in the middle.

This chain joins TRBV30 and TRBJ1-4, with TRBD1 identical over 9 bases. Germline values: CDR1 GTSNPN, CDR2 SVGIG (reference sequence). The CDR3 covers 15 residues. Trimming at V came to 5 bases and at J to 0 bases, leaving 4 bases not matched to a gene. Here the CDR3 reads CAWATGGATNEKLFF. The CDR3 bases are TGTGCCTGGGCGACAGGGGGTGCAACTAATGAAAAACTGTTTTTT.

The chain is built from TRBV5-4 and TRBJ2-3, with a possible D match to TRBD2 (6 bases). The ends were cut back, 4 bases at V and 1 base at J, with 10 bases in the middle. Germline V gene lookup returns CDR1 SGHNT and CDR2 YYREEE (reference sequence). This CDR3 is 14 amino acids long. CDR3 nucleotides: TGTGCCAGCAGCCCGGGACTTGGCACAGATACGCAGTATTTT. This sequence encodes CASSPGLGTDTQYF.

The V gene is TRBV2, the J gene TRBJ1-5; D is uncertain. Germline values: CDR1 SNHLY, CDR2 FYNNEI. CDR3 length: 13 residues. V was pared by 2 bases and J by 7 bases, with 9 bases between. The chain's CDR3 is CASSEYERQPQHF. As DNA, the CDR3 is TGTGCCAGCAGTGAATACGAGAGGCAGCCCCAGCATTTT.

This clone was observed once. The V gene is TRBV30, the J gene TRBJ2-7, with TRBD1 as a possible D gene (5 bases). The CDR3 loop spans 16 amino acids. Germline CDR1 and CDR2: GTSNPN and SVGIG (reference sequence). V was pared by 0 bases and J by 3 bases, with 18 bases between. CDR3 residues: CAWSVGVGTGNYEQYF. The CDR3, as DNA: TGTGCCTGGAGTGTCGGTGTGGGCACAGGAAACTACGAGCAGTACTTC.

The chain joins TRBV7-9 to TRBJ2-1; D possibly corresponds to TRBD2 (5 bases). The V end lost 9 bases, the J end lost 2 bases, and 14 bases lay between the germline ends. This CDR3 has 14 residues. From germline, CDR1 is SEHNR and CDR2 FQNEAQ (reference sequence). CDR3 region: CASTPGRPYNEQFF. The CDR3 nucleotides are TGTGCCAGTACCCCGGGGAGACCCTACAATGAGCAGTTCTTC. Full variable domain (outside the CDR3, taken from reference TRBV7-9 and TRBJ2-1): DTGVSQNPRHKITKRGQNVTFRCDPISEHNRLYWYRQTLGQGPEFLTYFQNEAQLEKSRLLSDRFSAERPKGSFSTLEIQRTEQGDSAMYLCASTPGRPYNEQFFGPGTRLTVL.

The rearrangement joins TRBV11-1 to TRBJ2-2, with D perhaps TRBD1 (6 bases). The V gene lost 1 base and the J gene lost 6 bases, with 9 bases spanning the gap. Germline CDR1 SGHAT, CDR2 FQDESV (reference sequence). This CDR3 has 14 amino acids. In nucleotides, the CDR3 is TGTGCCAGCAGCTTAGACACAGGGTCCGGGGAGCTGTTTTTT. Its translation is CASSLDTGSGELFF.

This chain connects TRBV7-3 to TRBJ2-1; 11 bases line up with TRBD2. The CDR3 contains 15 residues. Germline CDR1 and CDR2: SGHTA and FQGTGA. With 8 bases clipped from V and 7 bases from J, the junction kept 10 bases outside the gene matches. The CDR3: CASAGGLAGGNEQFF. The CDR3 bases are TGTGCCAGCGCGGGCGGCCTAGCGGGGGGAAATGAGCAGTTCTTC.

The rearrangement joins TRBV4-3 to TRBJ2-7; TRBD1 aligns across 7 bases. Trimming removed 4 bases from V and 4 bases from J; junction bases left unmatched: 10. Germline V gene data show CDR1 as LGHNA and CDR2 as YSLEER. CDR3 length: 15 amino acids. The CDR3, as DNA: TGCGCCAGCAGCCGAGACTACAGGGGCGAGTACGAGCAGTACTTC. It yields the protein CASSRDYRGEYEQYF.

The chain uses TRBV19 and TRBJ2-3; D is undetermined. V dropped 1 base and J dropped 2 bases, with 7 bases sitting between them. The germline CDR1 and CDR2 sequences are LNHDA and SQIVND (reference sequence). The CDR3 extends over 14 amino acids. CDR3 DNA: TGTGCCAGTAGTATAGGGCACATCACAGATACGCAGTATTTT. Amino acids: CASSIGHITDTQYF.

This clone has only one observation. The gene calls are TRBV27 and TRBJ1-2, with D maybe TRBD1 (6 bases). Germline values: CDR1 MNHEY, CDR2 SMNVEV (reference sequence). V lost 3 bases, J lost 4 bases, and 9 bases lay in between. The length of the CDR3 is 13 residues. CDR3 in amino acids: CASSFRDTYGYTF. CDR3 bases: TGTGCCAGCAGTTTTCGGGACACCTATGGCTACACCTTC.

This chain joins TRBV5-1 and TRBJ1-3, with D maybe TRBD1 (6 bases). The germline V gene has CDR1 SGHRS and CDR2 YFSETQ. Trimming cost V 3 bases and J 2 bases, with 9 bases left between them. The CDR3 has 14 amino acids. This CDR3 reads CASSSQGTGNTIYF. The CDR3 DNA reads TGCGCCAGCAGCTCACAGGGTACTGGAAACACCATATATTTT. The full variable domain, with the rest looked up from reference TRBV5-1 and TRBJ1-3, is KAGVTQTPRYLIKTRGQQVTLSCSPISGHRSVSWYQQTPGQGLQFLFEYFSETQRNKGNFPGRFSGRQFSNSRSEMNVSTLELGDSALYLCASSSQGTGNTIYFGEGSWLTVV.

V and J are TRBV7-9 and TRBJ2-1; no definite D call. Trimming stripped 5 bases from V and 8 bases from J, with 10 bases between. CDR1 and CDR2 (germline): SEHNR, FQNEAQ (reference sequence). This CDR3 has 12 residues. The CDR3 loop reads CASSITRDEQFF. CDR3 coding DNA: TGTGCCAGCAGCATAACACGGGATGAGCAGTTCTTC.

The V gene is TRBV28, the J gene TRBJ2-7, with D perhaps TRBD1 (7 bases). V was cut by 5 bases and J by 2 bases, with 13 bases left in between. Germline lookup yields CDR1 MDHEN and CDR2 SYDVKM. The CDR3 has 14 amino acids. The CDR3 loop is CASSPQGGAYEQYF. The CDR3 region has the DNA TGTGCCAGCAGTCCCCAGGGGGGTGCCTACGAGCAGTACTTC.

This chain joins TRBV13 and TRBJ1-2; D gene unclear. CDR3 length equals 12 residues. The ends were cut back, 2 bases at V and 1 base at J, with 2 bases in the middle. Germline values: CDR1 PRHDT, CDR2 FYEKMQ (reference sequence). In DNA form, the CDR3 reads TGTGCCAGCAGCTTACGTAACTATGGCTACACCTTC. Translated, it gives CASSLRNYGYTF.

DNA of the CDR3: TGTGCCAGCAGCTTGTTCGGGGTCCAAGAGACCCAGTACTTC. Protein product: CASSLFGVQETQYF. V and J are TRBV5-4 and TRBJ2-5; D is perhaps TRBD2 (5 bases). Trimming removed 1 base at V and 1 base at J, with 8 bases between. The CDR3 has 14 residues. Germline CDR1 SGHNT, CDR2 YYREEE (reference sequence).

The genes are TRBV6-5 and TRBJ2-7; D is perhaps TRBD1 (6 bases). Trimming stripped 6 bases from V and 2 bases from J, with 14 bases between. The CDR3 runs 14 residues. CDR1 and CDR2 from the germline V gene are MNHEY and SVGAGI. CDR3 DNA sequence: TGTGCCAGCAGCAGACACGGACAGACCTACGAGCAGTACTTC. Translated, it gives CASSRHGQTYEQYF.

This clone occurred a few times. The chain couples TRBV18 to TRBJ2-7; TRBD2 is a possible D gene (6 bases). Germline V gene data show CDR1 as KGHSH and CDR2 as LQKENI. The CDR3 consists of 14 residues. V was clipped by 3 bases and J by 3 bases, with 12 bases between them. The CDR3 DNA reads as TGTGCCAGCTCACCCCTCCGGGAGAACTACGAGCAGTACTTC. Its translation is CASSPLRENYEQYF.